Listed below are T cell receptor beta chains from one sample, sequenced in a study of T cell changes during pregnancy in multiple sclerosis. Sequencing was performed with immunoSEQ multiplex PCR; in TCRdb, only in-frame clones are kept and a portion is missing. The repertoire includes about 40,000 clones, around nine tenths of them detected once, and roughly 7.7% sits in the top ten. Sequencing used CD8+ T cells from peripheral blood mononuclear cells, obtained before pregnancy. The receptor source for this set is a female donor with multiple sclerosis, enrolled in a pregnancy study. Both conserved end residues are part of each CDR3. The order of the fields is D gene, clone size, J gene, V gene, CDR3 DNA, CDR3 protein. D genes are given only for firm matches. Not every row has a clone size; where given, it reads once, few, many or a size class.

>-|-|TRBJ2-3|TRBV11-2
TGTGCCAGCAGTTCCGGGACTGCCGCCTACACAGATACGCAGTATTTT
CASSSGTAAYTDTQYF
>-|-|TRBJ2-7|TRBV6-1
TGTGCCAGCAGTGAATGGCAGGGTCTGTCCTCCTACGAGCAGTACTTC
CASSEWQGLSSYEQYF
>-|-|TRBJ2-7|TRBV2
TGTGCCAGCCTCGTCCTCGGGTCCCCCGGCGAGCAGTACTTC
CASLVLGSPGEQYF
>-|-|TRBJ2-7|TRBV2
TGTGCCAGCAGGGACGGGAACAGCTACGAGCAGTACTTC
CASRDGNSYEQYF
>TRBD1|once|TRBJ1-5|TRBV2
TGTGCCAGCAGGGCCGGGGACAGTAGCAATCAGCCCCAGCATTTT
CASRAGDSSNQPQHF
>-|-|TRBJ2-3|TRBV10-2
TGCGCCAGCAGCCCCGGGAGTCCGAAAGATACGCAGTATTTT
CASSPGSPKDTQYF
>TRBD1|-|TRBJ2-1|TRBV27
TGTGCCAGCAGTTTACAGGGGGACAATGAGCAGTTCTTC
CASSLQGDNEQFF
>TRBD1|-|TRBJ1-5|TRBV28
TGTGCCAGCAGTTCGCTTAGACAGGGAGCCCTCAATCAGCCCCAGCATTTT
CASSSLRQGALNQPQHF
>TRBD2|once|TRBJ2-7|TRBV5-4
TGTGCCAGCAGCCCCGACAGCGGGAGTTACGAGCAGTACTTC
CASSPDSGSYEQYF
>-|-|TRBJ2-7|TRBV28
TGTGCCAGCAGTTCCCCCTCCTGGGCGAGATTCTACGAGCAGTACTTC
CASSSPSWARFYEQYF
>-|-|TRBJ2-1|TRBV29-1
TGCAGCGTTTTCCGGGGTGAGCAGTTCTTC
CSVFRGEQFF
>-|-|TRBJ2-3|TRBV18
TGTGCCAGCTCACCTCCATCTAGTGAAGATACGCAGTATTTT
CASSPPSSEDTQYF
>-|-|TRBJ1-5|TRBV6-4
TGTGCCAGCGGTCGGGATAGGGTCGATCAGCCCCAGCATTTT
CASGRDRVDQPQHF
>-|once|TRBJ1-2|TRBV18
TGTGCCAGCTCGCCTTCCTTTTCAGGGGATAACTATGGCTACACCTTC
CASSPSFSGDNYGYTF
>-|-|TRBJ2-3|TRBV7-9
TGTGCCAGCAGCTCTCTCAGAGACAGAAGCACAGATACGCAGTATTTT
CASSSLRDRSTDTQYF
>TRBD2|-|TRBJ2-3|TRBV19
TGTGCCAGTAGTGGAGCGGGAGGGATGGCAGATACGCAGTATTTT
CASSGAGGMADTQYF
>TRBD2|once|TRBJ2-3|TRBV9
TGTGCCAGCACCCCACTGGGACTAGCGGGAGGCACAGATACGCAGTATTTT
CASTPLGLAGGTDTQYF
>TRBD1|-|TRBJ1-1|TRBV7-9
TGTGCCAGCAGCACCGGACAGGGCGTTTCTGAAGCTTTCTTT
CASSTGQGVSEAFF
>TRBD2|-|TRBJ2-7|TRBV19
TGTGCCAGTAGTGGACTAGCGGGAGATCTGTACTTC
CASSGLAGDLYF
>-|-|TRBJ2-1|TRBV5-1
TGCGCCAGCAGCGTGTCGTATGAGCAGTTCTTC
CASSVSYEQFF
>-|-|TRBJ1-1|TRBV19
TGTGCCAGTAGTATAGGGACGCGGGCGAACACTGAAGCTTTCTTT
CASSIGTRANTEAFF
>-|-|TRBJ2-6|TRBV15
TGTGCCACCAGCAGAGTCCGGGGGTCTAGCGCTGGGGCCAACGTCCTGACTTTC
CATSRVRGSSAGANVLTF
>-|-|TRBJ1-5|TRBV19
TGTGCCAGTAGGCCCACCTTGGGCTCCAATCAGCCCCAGCATTTT
CASRPTLGSNQPQHF
>TRBD1|-|TRBJ2-1|TRBV12-5
TGTGCTAGTGGTTTGGATATCGGGACAGGGCCGACCAATGAGCAGTTCTTC
CASGLDIGTGPTNEQFF
>-|-|TRBJ2-2|TRBV6-4
TGTGCCAGCAGTGACTCAGCGACGAACACCGGGGAGCTGTTTTTT
CASSDSATNTGELFF
>-|-|TRBJ2-1|TRBV6-5
TGTGCCAGCAGTATACGGGTTGCGGATGAGCAGTTCTTC
CASSIRVADEQFF
>-|-|TRBJ1-2|TRBV19
TGTGCCAGTAGTATAAGGGGCACGGACTATGGCTACACCTTC
CASSIRGTDYGYTF
>TRBD2|-|TRBJ2-5|TRBV7-9
TGTGCCAGCAGTCCGCGCCGCGGGGGGTGGGAACAAGAGACCCAGTACTTC
CASSPRRGGWEQETQYF
>-|-|TRBJ1-1|TRBV7-9
TGTGCCAGCAGCTTAGAGCACTTGAGAGCTTTCTTT
CASSLEHLRAFF
>-|-|TRBJ2-1|TRBV11-3
TGTGCCAGCAGCGGGGGACACCCCAATGAGCAGTTCTTC
CASSGGHPNEQFF
>-|-|TRBJ1-2|TRBV28
TGTGCCAGCAGCCGCGAGCCCGGGGTTGGCTATGGCTACACCTTC
CASSREPGVGYGYTF
>-|-|TRBJ2-3|TRBV19
TGTGCCAGTAGTATACTCCACACCGGGGAAGATACGCAGTATTTT
CASSILHTGEDTQYF
>-|-|TRBJ1-1|TRBV15
TGTGCCACCAAGCAGGTAACGAACACTGAAGCTTTCTTT
CATKQVTNTEAFF
>TRBD1|few|TRBJ1-2|TRBV5-6
TGTGCCAGCAGCTTGGGGACAGGGGGCAATGGCTACACCTTC
CASSLGTGGNGYTF
>TRBD2|-|TRBJ2-5|TRBV7-9
TGTGCCAGCAGCTCCGGGGGGGTAGAGACCCAGTACTTC
CASSSGGVETQYF
>-|-|TRBJ2-5|TRBV7-2
TGTGCCAGCAGCTTAATAGGATACTATCAAGAGACCCAGTACTTC
CASSLIGYYQETQYF
>TRBD2|-|TRBJ2-5|TRBV30
TGTGCCTGGAGTGTTCTAGCGGGCGGGCTACAAGAGACCCAGTACTTC
CAWSVLAGGLQETQYF
>-|-|TRBJ1-1|TRBV27
TGTGCCAGCAGGCCAATCTTGGGGCAGAACACTGAAGCTTTCTTT
CASRPILGQNTEAFF
>TRBD2|-|TRBJ2-1|TRBV19
TGTGCCAGTAGGCCGGGACTAGCGGGAATCAATGAGCAGTTCTTC
CASRPGLAGINEQFF
>TRBD1|-|TRBJ2-7|TRBV18
TGTGCCAGCTCTAACACAGGGGGCGCCTACGAGCAGTACTTC
CASSNTGGAYEQYF
>TRBD1|-|TRBJ2-1|TRBV4-3
TGCGCCAGCAGCCGGGCGACAGGGAACAATGAGCAGTTCTTC
CASSRATGNNEQFF
>-|-|TRBJ1-2|TRBV28
TGTGCCAGCAGTACCCCGAGAGAGGGTGGGCACTATGGCTACACCTTC
CASSTPREGGHYGYTF
>-|-|TRBJ2-1|TRBV15
TGTGCCACCAGCAGAGAGGGGCGTATGGCCTACAATGAGCAGTTCTTC
CATSREGRMAYNEQFF
>TRBD1|-|TRBJ2-5|TRBV4-1
TGCGCCAGCAGCCAATCGACAGGGGATTCAGAGACCCAGTACTTC
CASSQSTGDSETQYF
>-|-|TRBJ2-7|TRBV9
TGTGCCAGCAGCGTAGGACAGGCCTCTTACGAGCAGTACTTC
CASSVGQASYEQYF
>-|-|TRBJ2-5|TRBV28
TGTGCCAGCACCCCTCCCCGCGGGACCCAGTACTTC
CASTPPRGTQYF
>-|-|TRBJ2-5|TRBV7-9
TGTGCCAGCAGCCCCATCTTGTCGGGAAAAGAGACCCAGTACTTC
CASSPILSGKETQYF
>-|once|TRBJ1-1|TRBV25-1
TGTGCCAGCAGTGCCTACACTGAAGCTTTCTTT
CASSAYTEAFF